This T cell receptor (beta chain) was documented in a study of blood T cells in healthy people across ages. Peripheral blood was drawn, about 9.7 milliliters per donor. Per sample, a minimum of 6 million PBMCs were isolated. For the second PCR, which ran for about 7 to 11 cycles, a sample-barcoded 5' primer and a J-beta primer mix were used. TCRdb re-called the 5' RACE reads with MiXCR, one entry per CDR3 protein. The sample holds almost 1 million distinct CDR3 sequences, roughly 51% seen once. The TCR was taken from a woman aged 55-69 years in good health. Sequences were obtained from blood.

The CDR3 protein is CASSLTLGGGETQYF. The CDR3 DNA reads TGTGCCAGCAGTTTAACGCTAGGCGGAGGAGAGACCCAGTACTTC. The V call is TRBV12-3 or TRBV12-4, the J call TRBJ2-5; weak D call: TRBD2 (5 bases). V was cut by 2 bases and J by 4 bases, with 14 bases left in between. This CDR3 comprises 15 residues.